The 25 T cell receptor beta chains given below trace back to one sample, sequenced in a study of beta chain features in type 1 diabetes. Study findings and constraints: Type 1 diabetes patients had TCRB CDR3s that were shorter (moderately but significantly so) in all four CD4+ subsets.

For these TCRs, the target antigens are not known. cDNA synthesis used the whole RNA isolate, giving expressed TCRB sequences. The repertoire was sequenced with immunoSEQ multiplex PCR; TCRdb's copy has only in-frame clones and lacks some. The sample consists of about 640,000 clones, around 11% of them appearing once. The source material was naive CD4+ T cells from blood. Receptors were obtained from a young man with type 1 diabetes.

This chain connects TRBV5-4 to TRBJ2-3, with D perhaps TRBD1 or TRBD2 (7 bases each). CDR3 length: 16 residues. CDR1 and CDR2 (germline): SGHNT, YYREEE (reference sequence). V was clipped by 5 bases and J by 4 bases, with 20 bases between them. The CDR3 sequence is CASRDRAAGAADTQYF. The CDR3 bases are TGTGCCAGCAGAGACAGGGCCGCGGGGGCTGCAGATACGCAGTATTTT.

The gene calls are TRBV14 and TRBJ1-6; 7 positions agree with TRBD1. The CDR3 is 15 residues long. CDR1 SGHDN and CDR2 FVKESK come from the germline V gene. The trim removed 3 bases at V and 9 bases at J, leaving 8 bases unmatched. The CDR3 DNA sequence: TGTGCCAGCAGCCACCCCGGGACAGTGGCTTCACCCCTCCACTTT. Translation gives CASSHPGTVASPLHF.

This rearrangement joins TRBV7-9 to TRBJ1-3, with a possible D match to TRBD1 (5 bases). Germline CDR1 SEHNR, CDR2 FQNEAQ (reference sequence). The CDR3 is 14 residues long. Trimming removed 7 bases from V and 8 bases from J, with 18 bases in between. CDR3 protein: CASTQNGGSHTIYF. The CDR3 DNA is TGTGCCAGCACCCAAAACGGGGGGAGCCACACCATATATTTT.

This clone was observed a few times. Within the sample, other DNA sequences also encode this same CDR3. V usage is TRBV28 and J usage is TRBJ2-1; 7 bases align to TRBD2. The V and J ends lost 2 bases and 2 bases, in that order; junction bases with no gene match: 0. The CDR3 sequence is 14 residues long. Germline CDR1 MDHEN, CDR2 SYDVKM. CDR3 loop: CASSLGGAYNEQFF. The CDR3 bases are TGTGCCAGCAGTTTAGGGGGGGCCTACAATGAGCAGTTCTTC.

This clone was seen a handful of times. This CDR3 is also generated by other DNA sequences in the sample. The chain has TRBV7-2 and TRBJ2-5; TRBD1 is a possible D gene (6 bases). V was shortened by 2 bases and J by 3 bases, with 7 bases between the two germline ends. CDR3 length: 13 amino acids. CDR1 and CDR2 (germline): SGHTA, FQGNSA. CDR3 amino acids: CASSLTGKETQYF. CDR3 bases: TGTGCCAGCAGCTTAACAGGGAAAGAGACCCAGTACTTC. Supplemented by reference TRBV7-2 and TRBJ2-5, the full variable domain reads GAGVSQSPSNKVTEKGKDVELRCDPISGHTALYWYRQSLGQGLEFLIYFQGNSAPDKSGLPSDRFSAERTGGSVSTLTIQRTQQEDSAVYLCASSLTGKETQYFGPGTRLLVL.

This chain uses TRBV6-6 with TRBJ1-1; the match to TRBD1 covers 8 bases. The CDR3 has 12 amino acids. Germline-derived CDR1 and CDR2 are MNHNY and SVGAGI (reference sequence). V was clipped by 5 bases and J by 5 bases; unmatched bases: 1. Here the CDR3 reads CASSRQGTEAFF. The CDR3 coding sequence is TGTGCCAGCAGTCGACAGGGGACTGAAGCTTTCTTT.

This clone has more than one count but fewer than ten. The chain links TRBV7-6 to TRBJ1-4; possibly TRBD1 for D (5 bases). The germline CDR1 and CDR2 sequences are SGHVS and FNYEAQ. This CDR3 has 14 amino acids. V was trimmed by 5 bases and J by 8 bases, leaving 15 bases between them. In DNA form, the CDR3 reads TGTGCCAGCAGCCTCACCAGGGAACACGAAAAACTGTTTTTT. This codes for CASSLTREHEKLFF.

This clone was counted between two and nine times. J is TRBJ1-3 and V is TRBV7-9, with D possibly matching TRBD1 (5 bases). V shed 5 bases and J shed 0 bases, with 8 bases lying between them. Per germline, CDR1 SEHNR and CDR2 FQNEAQ (reference sequence). The CDR3 length is 14 residues. In DNA form, the CDR3 reads TGTGCCAGCAGCCTACAGGTCTCTGGAAACACCATATATTTT. This gives the protein CASSLQVSGNTIYF.

The chain couples TRBV11-2 to TRBJ2-7; 7 bases are shared with TRBD1. The junction had 5 bases not matched to a gene; V was cut back by 5 bases and J by 1 base. The CDR3 runs to 14 residues. Germline values: CDR1 SGHAT, CDR2 FQNNGV. CDR3 nucleotides: TGTGCCAGCAGCCCTGCCAGGGGGTCCTACGAGCAGTACTTC. Amino acids: CASSPARGSYEQYF.

This clone was picked up a small number of times. The chain couples TRBV4-3 to TRBJ2-3; tentatively, D is TRBD2 (5 bases). CDR1 is LGHNA and CDR2 is YSLEER in the germline V gene. The CDR3 extends over 16 amino acids. Deletions cut 3 bases from V and 1 base from J, with 14 bases between. CDR3 sequence (DNA): TGCGCCAGCAGCCATGTCCTCGGAGGAGGCACAGATACGCAGTATTTT. This gives the protein CASSHVLGGGTDTQYF.

This clone occurred a few times. The V and J genes are TRBV5-4 and TRBJ2-5, with 9 bases fitting TRBD1. This CDR3 has 15 amino acids. V shed 0 bases and J 5 bases; nucleotides not matched to a gene: 5. Per the germline V gene, CDR1 is SGHNT and CDR2 is YYREEE (reference sequence). The DNA of the CDR3 is TGTGCCAGCAGCTTGGTGGGACAGGGAGGGGAGACCCAGTACTTC. As protein: CASSLVGQGGETQYF.

This chain uses TRBV7-6 with TRBJ1-1, with D unclear. The germline V gene has CDR1 SGHVS and CDR2 FNYEAQ. V was shortened by 3 bases and J by 1 base, with 6 bases between the two germline ends. The CDR3 has 13 amino acids. As DNA, the CDR3 is TGTGCCAGCAGCTTGGACGAGAACACTGAAGCTTTCTTT. This translates into CASSLDENTEAFF.

J is TRBJ2-3 and V is TRBV6-6, with a possible D match to TRBD2 (5 bases). The CDR3 has 14 residues. The V end lost 8 bases, the J end lost 3 bases, and 15 bases lay between the germline ends. CDR1 and CDR2 from the germline V gene are MNHNY and SVGAGI (reference sequence). The CDR3 loop is CASASGSATDTQYF. The CDR3 region has the DNA TGTGCCAGCGCCTCTGGTAGCGCAACAGATACGCAGTATTTT.

The V and J genes are TRBV18 and TRBJ2-5, with 10 bases that match TRBD2. Germline values: CDR1 KGHSH, CDR2 LQKENI. This CDR3 is built from 18 residues. Unmatched junction bases numbered 9, after V lost 0 bases and J lost 2 bases. The CDR3 nucleotides read TGTGCCAGCTCACCACCGATGGCGCTAGCGGGGGAGCAAGAGACCCAGTACTTC. This codes for CASSPPMALAGEQETQYF.

This chain links TRBV4-2 with TRBJ1-6, with 10 bases that match TRBD1. CDR3 length equals 16 residues. V lost 0 bases to trimming and J lost 14 bases; unmatched junction nucleotides: 10. Looked up from germline, CDR1 is LGHNA and CDR2 is YNFKEQ. The CDR3 coding sequence is TGTGCCAGCAGCCAAGATCTTACGGGACAGGGGTTCACCCTCCACTTT. Its protein is CASSQDLTGQGFTLHF.

The V call is TRBV2, the J call TRBJ1-4; 9 nucleotides match TRBD1. V trimming: 2 bases; J trimming: 12 bases; junction bases outside the gene matches: 7. The germline CDR1 and CDR2 sequences are SNHLY and FYNNEI. The CDR3 is 14 residues long. The CDR3: CASSERTGVGQLFF. The CDR3 region has the DNA TGTGCCAGCAGTGAAAGGACAGGGGTCGGCCAACTGTTTTTT.

V is TRBV11-2 and J is TRBJ1-1, with D hard to call. V gave up 1 base and J gave up 0 bases, with 9 bases separating them. The CDR3 loop spans 15 amino acids. Germline assignment: CDR1 SGHAT and CDR2 FQNNGV. Here the CDR3 reads CASSLAPHMNTEAFF. The CDR3 DNA follows: TGTGCCAGCAGCTTAGCTCCGCACATGAACACTGAAGCTTTCTTT.

The chain uses TRBV2 and TRBJ1-5, with D possibly TRBD1 on 5 matching bases. Germline lookup yields CDR1 SNHLY and CDR2 FYNNEI. Trimming cost V 4 bases and J 2 bases, with 15 bases left between them. This CDR3 contains 16 residues. The CDR3 spells CASSGRATRGNQPQHF. CDR3 nucleotides: TGTGCCAGCAGTGGGCGGGCCACCAGGGGCAATCAGCCCCAGCATTTT.

Worth noting for this clone: Within the sample, other DNA sequences also encode this same CDR3. The CDR3 spells CAIRGTRNTEAFF. The CDR3 nucleotides read TGTGCCATCAGGGGGACGCGGAACACTGAAGCTTTCTTT. The chain recombines TRBV10-3 with TRBJ1-1; D possibly corresponds to TRBD1 (5 bases). Trimming shortened V by 6 bases and J by 1 base, and 9 bases separated the two germline ends. CDR3 length: 13 residues. The V gene's germline CDR1 is ENHRY and CDR2 SYGVKD.

J is TRBJ2-1 and V is TRBV9; D perhaps matches TRBD1 (6 bases). V was trimmed by 4 bases and J by 1 base, leaving 12 bases between them. Germline V gene sequence: CDR1 SGDLS, CDR2 YYNGEE. The length of the CDR3 is 15 residues. Here the CDR3 reads CASSTTGLSYNEQFF. DNA for the CDR3: TGTGCCAGCAGCACCACAGGGCTTTCCTACAATGAGCAGTTCTTC. Together with reference TRBV9 and TRBJ2-1, the CDR3 gives the full variable domain: DSGVTQTPKHLITATGQRVTLRCSPRSGDLSVYWYQQSLDQGLQFLIQYYNGEERAKGNILERFSAQQFPDLHSELNLSSLELGDSALYFCASSTTGLSYNEQFFGPGTRLTVL.

The chain has TRBV27 and TRBJ2-3; D is ambiguous. The germline gives CDR1 MNHEY, CDR2 SMNVEV (reference sequence). The CDR3 consists of 16 residues. V gave up 5 bases and J gave up 2 bases, with 17 bases separating them. The CDR3 nucleotides are TGTGCCAGCAGTATCCGGCCCCAGGCCTACACAGATACGCAGTATTTT. Its translation is CASSIRPQAYTDTQYF.

V gene TRBV18 combines with J gene TRBJ2-4, with a tentative D call TRBD1 (6 bases). V gave up 0 bases and J gave up 0 bases, with 9 bases separating them. This CDR3 has 16 amino acids. Germline V gene data show CDR1 as KGHSH and CDR2 as LQKENI. The CDR3 DNA reads as TGTGCCAGCTCACCACCGGACAGTATAGCCAAAAACATTCAGTACTTC. This encodes CASSPPDSIAKNIQYF.

V gene TRBV23-1 combines with J gene TRBJ2-1; D is perhaps TRBD2 (6 bases). TRBV23-1 is flagged as an ORF with uncertain function. The V end lost 3 bases, the J end lost 8 bases, and 11 bases lay between the germline ends. The CDR3 has 13 amino acids. The CDR3 loop is CASSHLTGDEQFF. DNA for the CDR3: TGCGCCAGCAGTCACCTAACGGGGGATGAGCAGTTCTTC.

V gene TRBV6-5 combines with J gene TRBJ2-7; 8 positions match TRBD2. CDR3 length equals 15 residues. Germline values: CDR1 MNHEY, CDR2 SVGAGI. V shed 2 bases and J 0 bases; nucleotides not matched to a gene: 3. The DNA of the CDR3 is TGTGCCAGCAGTTACGCGGGGGGAAGCTCCTACGAGCAGTACTTC. Amino acid sequence: CASSYAGGSSYEQYF.

This rearrangement joins TRBV28 to TRBJ1-2, with D maybe TRBD1 (5 bases). The CDR3 has 15 residues. V was pared by 6 bases and J by 4 bases, with 18 bases between. Germline loops: CDR1 MDHEN, CDR2 SYDVKM. This CDR3 reads CASSETEGRPYGYTF. CDR3 nucleotide sequence: TGTGCCAGCAGCGAGACAGAAGGGCGCCCCTATGGCTACACCTTC.